This T cell receptor (beta chain) was obtained from a study of early stage breast cancer tumors (TCRdb year 2017). Looking at the study overall: Of the roughly 15 invasive breast tumors, about a dozen were found to be estrogen receptor-positive, progesterone receptor-positive and HER2-negative. About 70% of the 12 ER+/PR+/HER2- tumors were invasive ductal carcinomas, while the other four were invasive lobular carcinomas. On average, each sample got around 10-fold read coverage. The samples as a whole yielded 2 million to 3 million detected templates, corresponding to roughly 1 million unique clonotypes.

Study-wide findings and limitations: Tumors showed roughly 2.3-fold higher T cell density and higher clonality than adjacent normal breast tissue. Repertoires from blood resembled normal breast more closely than tumor, and using blood as a reference for each tissue separated tumor from normal in most of the 16 patients. Chain pairing and functional markers such as CD4, CD8 and FOXP3 were missed by bulk genomic DNA sequencing of unsorted cells. The small cohort size prevented analysis by tumor subtype. Enriched TCRB sequences shared across patients were found to be mostly commonly generated sequences that were unlikely to play an important role in the tumor microenvironment.

For CDR1 and CDR2, the germline V gene lists MNHNS and SASEGT. Counted from cysteine to phenylalanine, this CDR3 has 16 amino acids. The retained sequence is limited to the CDR3, 48 bases, with the frame set at the first base. V was cut back by 1 base and J by 3 bases, leaving a gap of 16 bases between them. Every sample was amplified as two independent genomic DNA replicates, using approximately 0.5 ug for blood and roughly 1.4 ug for tumor or normal breast. Following the manufacturer's instructions, the ImmunoSeq Intro kit was used to carry out TCRB sequencing on genomic DNA. Multiplex PCR ran 30 to 40 cycles with proprietary primers and spike-in control sequences for absolute quantification. Single-end 150-bp reads were used to sequence an 87-bp fragment covering the CDR3 and the flanking V and J genes. Each lane of an Illumina MiSeq using version 3.0 chemistry carried seven multiplexed samples, with two replicates per sample. Per the authors' processing: The vendor's proprietary pipeline handled the raw data processing, merging both replicates into a single result for each sample. A clonotype was defined as productive rearrangements that share the same V-gene family, CDR3 amino acid sequence and J-gene segment. Clonality was calculated as 1 minus the normalized Shannon entropy (Pielou evenness) of TCRB abundances. T cell density was estimated as total templates divided by the number of input cells, with the number of input cells inferred from the DNA input amount. Recon with default parameters was used to estimate total repertoire diversity and clonality. A clonotype was considered tumor-enriched if its abundance in tumor exceeded 0.1% and was at least 32-fold higher than its abundance in normal breast. This is the immuneACCESS table as TCRdb keeps it, with only in-frame sequences that have V and J called. A part of the clones is gone; compared with another copy, unresolved V genes explain less than half, and the rest is unexplained. The D gene and trimming were derived from the DNA, and the V and J assignments and clone size from that table. This sample lists roughly 49,000 clones; just under 80% were detected once. The top ten hold 3% to 4% of the sample.

Comments on this clone: Its antigen remains unidentified. No base quality information exists; no much larger clone differs at one position.

The study profiled bulk TCR beta-chain repertoires in matched peripheral blood, tumor and adjacent normal breast tissue taken from approximately 15 patients with early-stage breast cancer. Before surgery, 5-10 mL of whole blood was collected into EDTA tubes and then processed within 2 hours. Peripheral blood mononuclear cells were isolated by Ficoll-Paque centrifugation in SepMate-50 tubes. For storage in liquid nitrogen, PBMCs were cryopreserved as aliquots of 2 to 4 million cells in approximately 90% FBS with around 10% DMSO. The Qiagen AllPrep DNA/RNA Mini kit was used to extract genomic DNA. Here the chain combines TRBV6-1 and TRBJ2-7; the D segment is perhaps TRBD1 or TRBD2, each sharing 5 matched bases. This TCR was sampled from a person in their 40s with breast cancer. The sample consisted of blood. The CDR3 in this case is CASSEGGRKNYYEQYF. The nucleotides are TGTGCCAGCAGTGAAGGGGGACGAAAGAATTACTACGAGCAGTACTTC.